What follows is one T cell receptor (beta chain) and its context. The sample belongs to a study of T-cell memory formation after mild COVID-19. This CDR3 contains 17 residues. Trimming removed 9 bases from V and 2 bases from J; junction bases left unmatched: 12. Germline V gene data show CDR1 as KGHDR and CDR2 as SFDVKD. Using its own MiXCR run on the 5' RACE reads, TCRdb lists one record per CDR3 protein. In the table there are about 270,000 distinct CDR3 sequences, just over 15% of which are singletons. The sequence was collected from an adult woman who had mild COVID-19 (a few samples of this study predate the infection). Cell type and time point are not known. Sequences were obtained from PBMCs or a T cell subset sorted from them (not recorded which). This chain connects TRBV24-1 to TRBJ2-6; 7 positions agree with TRBD1. The CDR3 nucleotides read TGTGCCACCCAACCACGAGTAGGGGGCACTGGGGCCAACGTCCTGACTTTC. Protein product: CATQPRVGGTGANVLTF.